The source of this T cell receptor beta chain is a study of T cell responses to AZD1222 COVID-19 vaccine. Points from the study as a whole: Baseline seropositivity characterized only a handful of AZD1222 recipients. It should be noted that donors were predominantly white British and more often female, and clonal diversity was possibly underestimated. Epitopes outside B.1.351 and B.1.1.7 mutated regions reportedly drew nearly half of spike TCRs.

Second doses were pooled across both intervals (about 4 or about 12 weeks). Clones were read by immunoSEQ multiplex PCR, and TCRdb kept only the in-frame ones, dropping some. Among tens of thousands of clones, about 90% were seen once, and the ten largest hold approximately 37%. CDR3 length: 14 residues. Germline CDR1 reads MNHEY; CDR2 reads SVGAGI. The V end was cut by 4 bases, the J end by 14 bases, with 18 bases between. Details on this clone: As yet, its antigen is unknown.

This TCR derives from an adult who received the AZD1222 COVID-19 vaccine. V gene TRBV6-5 combines with J gene TRBJ1-6; D call uncertain. The sequences come from peripheral blood, collected 28 days after the second AZD1222 dose. Written as DNA, the CDR3 is TGTGCCAGCAGTTCCCCTGGTGCTAATCCCACCCTCCACTTT. This encodes CASSSPGANPTLHF.